These 17 T cell receptor beta chains came from one sample sequenced in a study of blood T cell repertoires in COVID-19 (dated by TCRdb to the early 2020s). The library was produced with the immunoSEQ multiplex PCR assay. The clones in this table, taken by TCRdb from immuneACCESS, are in-frame only. Not every clone is retained; where verified, under half of the shortfall comes from an unresolved V gene, and the cause of the rest is unknown. A total of over 200,000 clones appear in this sample, about 90% of them only once. 4% of the sample is taken by the ten largest. Sequenced material: PBMCs or T cells enriched from blood (not recorded which). These receptor sequences come from a woman aged 30 to 39 with acute COVID-19.

V gene TRBV16 combines with J gene TRBJ2-1; TRBD2 agrees at 10 bases. Trimming removed 4 bases from V and 2 bases from J; junction bases left unmatched: 5. The CDR3 consists of 16 residues. CDR1 and CDR2 (germline): KGHSY, FQNENV. CDR3 coding DNA: TGTGCCAGCAGCCCCGCACTAGCGGGGACCTACAATGAGCAGTTCTTC. Translating gives CASSPALAGTYNEQFF.

This chain uses TRBV4-2 with TRBJ2-7, with D tentatively TRBD1 (6 bases). Germline CDR1 reads LGHNA; CDR2 reads YNFKEQ. The CDR3 is 14 amino acids. V was trimmed by 0 bases and J by 4 bases, leaving 10 bases between them. For the CDR3, the DNA is TGTGCCAGCAGCCAAGACAGGGGTTTATACGAGCAGTACTTC. It codes for CASSQDRGLYEQYF.

V is TRBV25-1 and J is TRBJ2-7, with TRBD2 as a possible D gene (5 bases). This CDR3 has 12 amino acids. CDR1 is MGHDK and CDR2 is SYGVNS in the germline V gene. V lost 4 bases and J 4 bases, leaving 8 bases between the germline ends. The CDR3 protein is CASSVGLYEQYF. For the CDR3, the DNA is TGTGCCAGCAGTGTTGGACTTTACGAGCAGTACTTC.

This chain connects TRBV5-1 to TRBJ2-7, with 7 bases lining up with TRBD2. V gave up 0 bases and J gave up 0 bases; unmatched junction bases: 3. In germline, CDR1 is SGHRS, CDR2 YFSETQ. This CDR3 is built from 15 residues. The CDR3 sequence: CASSLAAGSSYEQYF. In nucleotides, the CDR3 is TGCGCCAGCAGCTTGGCAGCGGGGAGCTCCTACGAGCAGTACTTC.

This clone has only one observation. The rearrangement links TRBV27 to TRBJ1-6; D gene unclear. Between the trimmed V and J ends, which lost 3 bases and 11 bases, there was a span of 8 bases. Per the germline V gene, CDR1 is MNHEY and CDR2 is SMNVEV (reference sequence). The CDR3 covers 12 residues. CDR3 sequence: CASSFPGAPLHF. The DNA of the CDR3 is TGTGCCAGCAGTTTCCCCGGGGCACCCCTCCACTTT.

The chain uses TRBV6-5 and TRBJ1-1; D is uncertain. Germline V gene sequence: CDR1 MNHEY, CDR2 SVGAGI. This CDR3 has 14 residues. V dropped 2 bases and J dropped 1 base, with 8 bases sitting between them. The CDR3 DNA sequence: TGTGCCAGCAGTTACCTACGAGGGAACACTGAAGCTTTCTTT. Translation: CASSYLRGNTEAFF.

The chain uses TRBV7-4 and TRBJ1-6, with D maybe TRBD1 (5 bases). V was cut by 4 bases and J by 9 bases, with 19 bases left in between. The CDR3 length is 16 residues. Per germline, CDR1 SGHVT and CDR2 SQSDAQ. For the CDR3, the DNA is TGTGCCAGCAGCTCATCCGGGGGTGGGCCTGGTTCACCCCTCCACTTT. Encoded protein: CASSSSGGGPGSPLHF.

The gene calls are TRBV30 and TRBJ1-3, with D possibly matching TRBD1 (5 bases). CDR1 is GTSNPN and CDR2 is SVGIG in the germline V gene (reference sequence). The CDR3 is made up of 14 amino acids. V dropped 2 bases and J dropped 2 bases, with 10 bases sitting between them. CDR3 nucleotides: TGTGCCTGGAGTTCGGGGGTGGCTGGAAACACCATATATTTT. The encoded protein is CAWSSGVAGNTIYF.

The chain is built from TRBV7-9 and TRBJ2-2; TRBD1 is a possible D gene (5 bases). The CDR3 has 14 residues. CDR1 and CDR2 from the germline V gene are SEHNR and FQNEAQ (reference sequence). V lost 0 bases to trimming and J lost 8 bases, with 10 bases between them. DNA of the CDR3: TGTGCCAGCAGCTTAGCAGGGGCCCTGGGGGAGCTGTTTTTT. Its protein is CASSLAGALGELFF. The whole variable domain, remainder taken from reference TRBV7-9 and TRBJ2-2, is DTGVSQNPRHKITKRGQNVTFRCDPISEHNRLYWYRQTLGQGPEFLTYFQNEAQLEKSRLLSDRFSAERPKGSFSTLEIQRTEQGDSAMYLCASSLAGALGELFFGEGSRLTVL.

The rearrangement uses TRBV4-1 and TRBJ1-1; D unclear. CDR1 and CDR2 (germline): MGHRA, YSYEKL. V was trimmed by 9 bases and J by 5 bases, leaving 25 bases between them. The CDR3 consists of 16 residues. CDR3 region: CASLAEPLFGGTEAFF. CDR3 bases: TGCGCCAGTCTGGCAGAGCCCCTTTTCGGAGGTACTGAAGCTTTCTTT.

The chain combines TRBV2 with TRBJ1-4; TRBD1 matches 12 bases. Germline V gene lookup returns CDR1 SNHLY and CDR2 FYNNEI. After removal of 5 bases from V and 8 bases from J, the junction contained 18 bases not matched to a gene. The CDR3 loop spans 19 amino acids. The CDR3 nucleotides read TGTGCCAGCAGTTACCAGCCGGGGGGACAGGGGGCTTCAGGAGAAAAACTGTTTTTT. Amino acid sequence: CASSYQPGGQGASGEKLFF.

The J gene is TRBJ2-4, the V gene TRBV5-4; 15 nucleotides agree with TRBD2. V lost 4 bases and J lost 3; bases outside the gene matches: 8. The germline V gene encodes CDR1 SGHNT and CDR2 YYREEE (reference sequence). This CDR3 is 18 amino acids long. The CDR3 reads CASSPGLAGGLGKNIQYF. The CDR3 bases are TGTGCCAGCAGCCCGGGACTAGCGGGGGGTTTGGGCAAAAACATTCAGTACTTC.

CDR3 loop: CASSDSRGSVVKNIQYF. In nucleotides, the CDR3 is TGTGCCAGCAGTGATTCGCGGGGATCCGTGGTCAAAAACATTCAGTACTTC. The rearrangement uses TRBV25-1 and TRBJ2-4; a weak D match, TRBD2 (6 bases). CDR3 length: 17 amino acids. Germline loops: CDR1 MGHDK, CDR2 SYGVNS. With 3 bases removed from V and 3 bases from J, the gap between germline ends came to 18 bases. The entire variable domain, with the rest obtained from reference TRBV25-1 and TRBJ2-4, is as follows: EADIYQTPRYLVIGTGKKITLECSQTMGHDKMYWYQQDPGMELHLIHYSYGVNSTEKGDLSSESTVSRIRTEHFPLTLESARPSHTSQYLCASSDSRGSVVKNIQYFGAGTRLSVL.

This chain joins TRBV27 and TRBJ1-1, with D uncertain. CDR1 MNHEY and CDR2 SMNVEV come from the germline V gene (reference sequence). This CDR3 is 13 amino acids long. V was pared by 3 bases and J by 1 base, with 6 bases between. The CDR3 DNA sequence: TGTGCCAGCAGTTTTCTCAGGAACACTGAAGCTTTCTTT. Protein product: CASSFLRNTEAFF.

This rearrangement joins TRBV20-1 to TRBJ2-1; 8 bases are shared with TRBD2. The germline gives CDR1 DFQATT, CDR2 SNEGSKA (reference sequence). J was trimmed by 9 bases and V by 3 bases; bases with no gene match: 13. The CDR3 runs to 15 residues. CDR3 amino acids: CSASLLAGGEGEQFF. The DNA for the CDR3 is TGCAGTGCTAGTCTTCTGGCGGGGGGTGAGGGTGAGCAGTTCTTC.

J is TRBJ2-7 and V is TRBV30, with 9 bases matching TRBD1. The CDR3 is 13 residues long. Germline V lookup: CDR1 GTSNPN, CDR2 SVGIG (reference sequence). V shed 4 bases, J shed 7 bases, and the junction held 8 bases outside the gene matches. CDR3 DNA: TGTGCCTGGACCGGGACAGGGATGGGGGAGCAGTACTTC. This codes for CAWTGTGMGEQYF.

This clone was recorded a few times. The chain couples TRBV19 to TRBJ1-3, with D possibly matching TRBD1 (6 bases). V gave up 2 bases and J gave up 7 bases, with 15 bases separating them. CDR3 length: 15 amino acids. The V gene's germline CDR1 is LNHDA and CDR2 SQIVND (reference sequence). The CDR3 DNA is TGTGCCAGTAGTATACAGGCAGGGGTACTTAACACCATATATTTT. Protein sequence: CASSIQAGVLNTIYF.